The 8 T cell receptor beta chains below all came from one sample that was sequenced in a study of a mutant IDH1 vaccine in newly diagnosed glioma. Time point: week 47, end of study. Every vaccine dose comprised 300 ug of mutant IDH1 20-mer peptide plus topical imiquimod. Profiled with immunoSEQ multiplex PCR; TCRdb holds only in-frame clones, not every one. This sample has approximately 25,000 clones, with 82% found just once. Antigen specificity for these receptors is unknown. Here the sequenced sample was PBMCs, taken from a glioma patient whose treatment included an IDH1 peptide vaccine. All receptors derive from a man aged 35 to 55 with glioma. Some clones in this sample may be carry-over from other donors' samples.

The V gene is TRBV6-1, the J gene TRBJ2-2, with 8 bases identical to TRBD1. In germline, CDR1 is MNHNS, CDR2 SASEGT. The CDR3 contains 14 residues. V trimming: 8 bases; J trimming: 1 base; junction bases outside the gene matches: 3. CDR3 residues: CASETGGNTGELFF. Written as DNA, the CDR3 is TGTGCCAGCGAAACAGGGGGGAACACCGGGGAGCTGTTTTTT.

V is TRBV5-4 and J is TRBJ2-5; 9 nucleotides match TRBD2. Unmatched junction bases numbered 4, after V lost 0 bases and J lost 4 bases. CDR1 is SGHNT and CDR2 is YYREEE in the germline V gene (reference sequence). The CDR3 extends over 15 amino acids. As DNA, the CDR3 is TGTGCCAGCAGCTTGGGCGGGGGGGCCGTAGAGACCCAGTACTTC. Its translation is CASSLGGGAVETQYF. The full variable domain, with the rest looked up from reference TRBV5-4 and TRBJ2-5, is ETGVTQSPTHLIKTRGQQVTLRCSSQSGHNTVSWYQQALGQGPQFIFQYYREEENGRGNFPPRFSGLQFPNYSSELNVNALELDDSALYLCASSLGGGAVETQYFGPGTRLLVL.

The chain has TRBV15 and TRBJ2-1; 10 bases map to TRBD1. Germline-derived CDR1 and CDR2 are LNHNV and YYDKDF (reference sequence). V shed 3 bases, J shed 6 bases, and the junction held 5 bases outside the gene matches. The CDR3 is made up of 15 amino acids. CDR3 DNA: TGTGCCACCAGCAGTCTGGGACAGGGGCTCAATGAGCAGTTCTTC. Translation gives CATSSLGQGLNEQFF.

This clone was recorded once. The rearrangement links TRBV7-8 to TRBJ1-2; 9 bases match TRBD1. The CDR3 is made up of 13 amino acids. From germline, CDR1 is SGHVS and CDR2 FQNEAQ. The V segment lost 3 bases and the J segment 8 bases; nucleotides outside the gene matches: 4. The CDR3 region is CASSLRDREGYTF. The CDR3 DNA reads TGTGCCAGCAGCTTGAGGGACAGGGAGGGCTACACCTTC.

V usage is TRBV6-1 and J usage is TRBJ1-6, with TRBD1 matching 11 bases. CDR3 length equals 15 residues. The trim removed 6 bases at V and 11 bases at J, leaving 9 bases unmatched. Per the germline V gene, CDR1 is MNHNS and CDR2 is SASEGT. The CDR3, as DNA: TGTGCCAGCAGGTCTGGGGACAGGGGGAGGGCACCCCTCCACTTT. Translated, it gives CASRSGDRGRAPLHF.

The rearrangement joins TRBV30 to TRBJ1-1, with 7 bases identical to TRBD1. The CDR3 length is 13 residues. Germline V gene data show CDR1 as GTSNPN and CDR2 as SVGIG (reference sequence). The ends lost 2 bases at V and 4 bases at J; junction bases unmatched: 4. This CDR3 reads CAWSKGARTEAFF. For the CDR3, the DNA is TGTGCCTGGAGTAAGGGGGCACGCACTGAAGCTTTCTTT.

The CDR3 loop reads CASSQERTGLYEQYF. CDR3 DNA: TGCGCCAGCAGCCAAGAGCGTACTGGTCTCTACGAGCAGTACTTC. V gene TRBV4-3 combines with J gene TRBJ2-7; D is unclear. The V and J ends lost 0 bases and 3 bases respectively, with 12 bases between them. The CDR3 loop spans 15 amino acids. CDR1 LGHNA and CDR2 YSLEER come from the germline V gene.

The table lists this clone with a count of one. This chain connects TRBV4-1 to TRBJ2-7; no clear D gene. The CDR3 contains 15 residues. The germline gives CDR1 MGHRA, CDR2 YSYEKL. V shed 1 base and J shed 6 bases, with 16 bases lying between them. CDR3 bases: TGCGCCAGCAGCCAAGGGGTCCGCCTCGCCTCCGAGCAGTACTTC. The encoded protein is CASSQGVRLASEQYF.